These 8 T cell receptor beta chains came from one sample sequenced in a study of breast tumors, draining lymph nodes, adjacent tissues (dated by TCRdb to 2015 to 2016). The axillary draining lymph nodes of breast cancer patients were the source of the lymph node samples. Libraries were built with multiplex PCR. Sequenced on an Illumina HiSeq 2000. TCRdb reran the public reads through fastp at Q25 and MiXCR, keeping productive beta chains. Entries are consolidated by CDR3 protein sequence, retaining the most common genes and DNA. In all, the sample holds about 180,000 distinct CDR3 sequences, and roughly 30% of those were seen once. The ten largest account for roughly 4.5% of the sample. Material for sequencing was axillary lymph node tissue. The source of these receptors is a female donor with breast cancer. Some clones in this sample may be carry-over from other donors' samples.

This clonotype was seen repeatedly, ten times or more. V gene TRBV24-1 combines with J gene TRBJ2-7; 10 nucleotides agree with TRBD2. This CDR3 contains 16 residues. The V segment lost 3 bases and the J segment 5 bases; nucleotides outside the gene matches: 9. CDR1 and CDR2 (germline): KGHDR, SFDVKD. In DNA, the CDR3 is TGTGCCACCAGTGATAGACACCTAGCGGGAGAGGACGAGCAGTACTTC. Its translation: CATSDRHLAGEDEQYF.

Many counts were recorded for this clonotype. The CDR3, as DNA: TGTGCCAGCAGCACAGACTCCAGGGGTTCCGCCTACGAGCAGTACTTC. It translates to CASSTDSRGSAYEQYF. The V gene is TRBV11-3, the J gene TRBJ2-7; a possible D gene is TRBD1 (6 bases). CDR1 SGHNT and CDR2 YENEEA come from the germline V gene. This CDR3 region has 16 residues. With 5 bases removed from V and 2 bases from J, the gap between germline ends came to 19 bases.

Ten or more counts support this clonotype. The J gene is TRBJ2-2, the V gene TRBV7-3; TRBD2 aligns across 14 bases. The CDR3 is made up of 15 amino acids. With 4 bases clipped from V and 7 bases from J, the junction kept 2 bases outside the gene matches. The V gene's germline CDR1 is SGHTA and CDR2 FQGTGA. CDR3 region: CASSSGLAGVGELFF. Here the CDR3 DNA reads TGTGCCAGCAGCTCGGGACTAGCGGGAGTCGGGGAGCTGTTTTTT.

This clonotype was seen more than once but under ten times. A much larger clone lies a single base off, so this may be a read error. The V and J genes are TRBV20-1 and TRBJ2-3, with D perhaps TRBD1 or TRBD2 (6 bases each). In germline, CDR1 is DFQATT, CDR2 SNEGSKA (reference sequence). Deletions cut 7 bases from V and 3 bases from J, with 23 bases between. This CDR3 comprises 16 residues. As DNA, the CDR3 is TGCAGTGGCTCCTGGGGGGCGGGCGTGGCTACAGATACGCAGTATTTT. It encodes CSGSWGAGVATDTQYF.

In its sample, this clonotype was seen a few times. A much larger clonotype is one base distant, so this may be a read error. The chain uses TRBV11-2 and TRBJ1-2; tentatively, D is TRBD1 (5 bases). The CDR3 runs 18 residues. Germline CDR1 reads SGHAT; CDR2 reads FQNNGV. V lost 3 bases, J lost 7 bases, and 27 bases lay in between. The CDR3 DNA reads TGTGCCAGCAGCTTGAACATAGCCTCGGGCAGGGTTGGGGTTGGCTACACCTTC. This gives the protein CASSLNIASGRVGVGYTF. Variable domain in full (rest from reference TRBV11-2 and TRBJ1-2): EAGVAQSPRYKIIEKRQSVAFWCNPISGHATLYWYQQILGQGPKLLIQFQNNGVVDDSQLPKDRFSAERLKGVDSTLKIQPAKLEDSAVYLCASSLNIASGRVGVGYTFGSGTRLTVV.

This clonotype appeared many times. J is TRBJ2-5 and V is TRBV20-1, with 7 positions matching TRBD1. This CDR3 spans 15 amino acids. V lost 6 bases to trimming and J lost 5 bases; unmatched junction nucleotides: 15. Germline V gene data show CDR1 as DFQATT and CDR2 as SNEGSKA (reference sequence). The CDR3: CSAHSGQGVGETQYF. DNA for the CDR3: TGCAGTGCCCACTCCGGGCAGGGGGTCGGGGAGACCCAGTACTTC.

This clonotype has more than one count but fewer than ten. This chain links TRBV5-4 with TRBJ2-1, with no clear D. The CDR3 loop spans 13 amino acids. Trimming took off 0 bases at V and 6 bases at J, with 7 bases between the two ends. The germline V gene has CDR1 SGHNT and CDR2 YYREEE (reference sequence). The CDR3 bases are TGTGCCAGCAGCTTGGCCGTCAGCAATGAGCAGTTCTTC. Residues: CASSLAVSNEQFF.

This clonotype was recorded many times. The chain carries TRBV11-2 and TRBJ1-3; D remains unclear. CDR3 length: 13 amino acids. The V end was cut by 4 bases, the J end by 4 bases, with 8 bases between. The germline V gene has CDR1 SGHAT and CDR2 FQNNGV. CDR3 nucleotide sequence: TGTGCCAGCAGCTACGTACAGGGAAACACCATATATTTT. It is translated as CASSYVQGNTIYF.